The rows below give T cell receptor beta chains drawn from one sample of a study of long-term antiretroviral therapy in people with HIV. The assay was immunoSEQ multiplex PCR, and TCRdb's table has in-frame clones only and misses some. This sample has about 34,000 clones; over 85% occur once, and the top ten carry about 3.5%. Sequencing was performed on unsorted PBMCs, taken approximately 5 years after starting antiretroviral therapy. Every receptor here comes from a woman in her fifties or sixties with HIV. Each CDR3 is given with its conserved first and last residue. A D gene is named only where the DNA matches it firmly. Clone sizes are given selectively: once, few, many, or a class where the clone is expanded.

J gene: TRBJ1-6
D gene: NA
V gene: TRBV15
clone size: NA
CDR3 length: 14
CDR3 DNA: TGTGCCACCAGCCGAGAGGGGCGGGACTCACCCCTCCACTTT
CDR3 protein: CATSREGRDSPLHF

J gene: TRBJ2-7
D gene: NA
V gene: TRBV18
clone size: NA
CDR3 length: 14
CDR3 DNA: TGTGCCAGCTCTCCCCCCTTTGGGGAGCCCAAGCAGTACTTC
CDR3 protein: CASSPPFGEPKQYF

J gene: TRBJ1-5
D gene: TRBD1
V gene: TRBV19
clone size: NA
CDR3 length: 17
CDR3 DNA: TGTGCCAGTAGTATAGACGTGGGACAGGGGGCTCGGGAGCCCCAGCATTTT
CDR3 protein: CASSIDVGQGAREPQHF

J gene: TRBJ1-3
D gene: NA
V gene: TRBV4-1
clone size: NA
CDR3 length: 14
CDR3 DNA: TGCGCCAGCAGCTCCGGGCTCAATGGAAACACCATATATTTT
CDR3 protein: CASSSGLNGNTIYF

J gene: TRBJ1-6
D gene: NA
V gene: TRBV7-8
clone size: NA
CDR3 length: 16
CDR3 DNA: TGTGCCAGCAGCTTAGGGGTCAGGAGCTATAATTCACCCCTCCACTTT
CDR3 protein: CASSLGVRSYNSPLHF

J gene: TRBJ2-3
D gene: NA
V gene: TRBV7-7
clone size: NA
CDR3 length: 13
CDR3 DNA: TGTGCTAGCAGCCCTGGAGGTTCAGATACGCAGTATTTT
CDR3 protein: CASSPGGSDTQYF

J gene: TRBJ1-6
D gene: TRBD1
V gene: TRBV2
clone size: NA
CDR3 length: 14
CDR3 DNA: TGTGCCAGCAGTGAACAGGGGGGCAGATCACCCCTCCACTTT
CDR3 protein: CASSEQGGRSPLHF

J gene: TRBJ2-7
D gene: NA
V gene: TRBV21-1
clone size: NA
CDR3 length: 13
CDR3 DNA: TGTGCCAGCCTATACAGGGGTGACTACGAGCAGTACTTC
CDR3 protein: CASLYRGDYEQYF

J gene: TRBJ1-1
D gene: NA
V gene: TRBV5-6
clone size: NA
CDR3 length: 16
CDR3 DNA: TGTGCCAGCAGCTTGCGCCGCATCGACATGAACACTGAAGCTTTCTTT
CDR3 protein: CASSLRRIDMNTEAFF

J gene: TRBJ2-2
D gene: TRBD2
V gene: TRBV11-3
clone size: NA
CDR3 length: 20
CDR3 DNA: TGTGCCAGCAGCTCGAACCTATCTAAACTAGCGGGGGACTACACCGGGGAGCTGTTTTTT
CDR3 protein: CASSSNLSKLAGDYTGELFF

J gene: TRBJ2-7
D gene: NA
V gene: TRBV6-6
clone size: NA
CDR3 length: 14
CDR3 DNA: TGTGCCAGCAAGGAGGTCCCAATTCTCTACGAGCAGTACTTC
CDR3 protein: CASKEVPILYEQYF

J gene: TRBJ2-7
D gene: NA
V gene: TRBV9
clone size: NA
CDR3 length: 13
CDR3 DNA: TGTGCCAGCAGCCCCACCGCCTCCTACGAGCAGTACTTC
CDR3 protein: CASSPTASYEQYF

J gene: TRBJ2-3
D gene: TRBD2
V gene: TRBV5-1
clone size: NA
CDR3 length: 15
CDR3 DNA: TGCGCCAGCAGCTCGATAGCGGGGGGCGTGGATACGCAGTATTTT
CDR3 protein: CASSSIAGGVDTQYF

J gene: TRBJ1-2
D gene: NA
V gene: TRBV12-5
clone size: once
CDR3 length: 15
CDR3 DNA: TGTGCTAGTGACCACGCCGGGACACCTAACTATGGCTACACCTTC
CDR3 protein: CASDHAGTPNYGYTF

J gene: TRBJ1-2
D gene: NA
V gene: TRBV5-5
clone size: NA
CDR3 length: 13
CDR3 DNA: TGTGCCAGCAGCTTGGGGGGCAGCTATGGCTACACCTTC
CDR3 protein: CASSLGGSYGYTF

J gene: TRBJ1-5
D gene: NA
V gene: TRBV5-1
clone size: NA
CDR3 length: 13
CDR3 DNA: TGCGCCAGCAGCTTGGACGAGAGGCAGCCCCAGCATTTT
CDR3 protein: CASSLDERQPQHF

J gene: TRBJ2-7
D gene: NA
V gene: TRBV5-6
clone size: NA
CDR3 length: 12
CDR3 DNA: TGTGCCAGCAGCTCTCACTCCTACGAGCAGTACTTC
CDR3 protein: CASSSHSYEQYF

J gene: TRBJ1-1
D gene: NA
V gene: TRBV7-3
clone size: NA
CDR3 length: 13
CDR3 DNA: TGTGCCAGCAGCTTAAATGTCCACAGTAGGGCTTTCTTT
CDR3 protein: CASSLNVHSRAFF

J gene: TRBJ2-2
D gene: NA
V gene: TRBV7-9
clone size: NA
CDR3 length: 16
CDR3 DNA: TGTGCCAGCAGCTTAGCGGGGGGATCGAACACCGGGGAGCTGTTTTTT
CDR3 protein: CASSLAGGSNTGELFF

J gene: TRBJ2-7
D gene: NA
V gene: TRBV12-5
clone size: NA
CDR3 length: 15
CDR3 DNA: TGTGCTAGTGGTCAATTCTCCGGGGGCAAGTACGAGCAGTACTTC
CDR3 protein: CASGQFSGGKYEQYF

J gene: TRBJ2-7
D gene: NA
V gene: TRBV5-4
clone size: NA
CDR3 length: 14
CDR3 DNA: TGTGCCAGCAGCTTGGAAGGGGCCAGTTACGAGCAGTACTTC
CDR3 protein: CASSLEGASYEQYF

J gene: TRBJ2-3
D gene: NA
V gene: TRBV5-1
clone size: NA
CDR3 length: 16
CDR3 DNA: TGCGCCAGCAGCTTGGATATGTCCGCTAGCACAGATACGCAGTATTTT
CDR3 protein: CASSLDMSASTDTQYF

J gene: TRBJ1-4
D gene: NA
V gene: TRBV5-6
clone size: NA
CDR3 length: 14
CDR3 DNA: TGTGCCAGCAGCTCCCCGAGCCACATGGAAAAACTGTTTTTT
CDR3 protein: CASSSPSHMEKLFF

J gene: TRBJ1-4
D gene: TRBD1
V gene: TRBV13
clone size: NA
CDR3 length: 18
CDR3 DNA: TGTGCCAGCAGAACCCGGGACAGGAGGGGTCAAACTAATGAAAAACTGTTTTTT
CDR3 protein: CASRTRDRRGQTNEKLFF

J gene: TRBJ2-7
D gene: NA
V gene: TRBV5-1
clone size: NA
CDR3 length: 16
CDR3 DNA: TGCGCCAGCAGGACCCTAACAGGATTGGGCTCCTACGAGCAGTACTTC
CDR3 protein: CASRTLTGLGSYEQYF

J gene: TRBJ2-2
D gene: TRBD2
V gene: TRBV9
clone size: NA
CDR3 length: 15
CDR3 DNA: TGTGCCAGCAGCAGGGGACTAACGAACACCGGGGAGCTGTTTTTT
CDR3 protein: CASSRGLTNTGELFF

J gene: TRBJ2-3
D gene: TRBD2
V gene: TRBV6-8
clone size: NA
CDR3 length: 14
CDR3 DNA: TGTGCCGGCAGCGGGGGGGTTAGCACAGATACGCAGTATTTT
CDR3 protein: CAGSGGVSTDTQYF

J gene: TRBJ2-3
D gene: NA
V gene: TRBV6-1
clone size: NA
CDR3 length: 15
CDR3 DNA: TGTGCCAGCAGTGGGGGGGGCCTTATCACAGATACGCAGTATTTT
CDR3 protein: CASSGGGLITDTQYF

J gene: TRBJ1-4
D gene: NA
V gene: TRBV18
clone size: once
CDR3 length: 16
CDR3 DNA: TGTGCCAGCTCACCAAAATTTGGGGGGTACGATGAAAAACTGTTTTTT
CDR3 protein: CASSPKFGGYDEKLFF

J gene: TRBJ1-1
D gene: TRBD1
V gene: TRBV18
clone size: NA
CDR3 length: 15
CDR3 DNA: TGTGCCAGCTCACCTACGGACAGGCCTTACACTGAAGCTTTCTTT
CDR3 protein: CASSPTDRPYTEAFF

J gene: TRBJ1-5
D gene: NA
V gene: TRBV28
clone size: NA
CDR3 length: 18
CDR3 DNA: TGTGCCAGCAGTGGGGCCGAGGGCGGGGGTTATAGCAATCAGCCCCAGCATTTT
CDR3 protein: CASSGAEGGGYSNQPQHF

J gene: TRBJ1-2
D gene: NA
V gene: TRBV4-1
clone size: NA
CDR3 length: 16
CDR3 DNA: TGCGCCAGCAGCCAAAACCCCTCGACAGGAGACTATGGCTACACCTTC
CDR3 protein: CASSQNPSTGDYGYTF